This T cell receptor beta chain was documented in a study of blood T cell repertoires in COVID-19. As for the study in general: Material from acute and convalescent COVID-19 was sourced from the United States, Italy and Spain. In each case, the material was cDNA or gDNA derived from T cells, B-cell-depleted T cells, or PBMCs.

The protocol was immunoSEQ multiplex PCR, while the TCRdb copy is restricted to in-frame clones and leaves out a portion. The table has approximately 230,000 clones, roughly 82% seen once; the top ten hold approximately 4.9%. CDR1 MGHRA and CDR2 YSYEKL come from the germline V gene. The trim removed 4 bases at V and 4 bases at J, leaving 8 bases unmatched. The CDR3 runs 16 residues. Sequencing was carried out using peripheral blood. This clonotype was obtained from a woman of 80 years or more with active or convalescent COVID-19. The J gene is TRBJ1-2, the V gene TRBV4-1; 11 nucleotides match TRBD1. The CDR3 here is CASSLDGQGARYGYTF. The CDR3 coding sequence is TGCGCCAGCAGCCTCGACGGACAGGGGGCTCGCTATGGCTACACCTTC.